These T cell receptor beta chains were read from a single sample in a study of T cell changes during pregnancy in multiple sclerosis. The assay was immunoSEQ multiplex PCR, and TCRdb's table has in-frame clones only and misses some. The table lists 40,000 to 45,000 clones, 89% of them singletons. Sequencing used CD4+ T cells from peripheral blood mononuclear cells, obtained in the first trimester of pregnancy. Source of these receptors: a female donor with multiple sclerosis, enrolled in a pregnancy study. Each CDR3 is given with its conserved first and last residue. D genes are given only for firm matches. For some rows the clone size is stated as once, few or many, or as a class when expanded; others skip it.

V: TRBV5-1
D: .
J: TRBJ2-2
size: .
DNA: TGCGCCAGCAGCTTGGAGCCAGGGTGGACCGGGGAGCTGTTTTTT
CDR3: CASSLEPGWTGELFF

V: TRBV28
D: .
J: TRBJ1-5
size: .
DNA: TGTGCCAGCAGTTCGGTAGATCAGCCCCAGCATTTT
CDR3: CASSSVDQPQHF

V: TRBV30
D: TRBD2
J: TRBJ2-2
size: .
DNA: TGTGCCCGAGGACTAGCGGGAGCGAACACCGGGGAGCTGTTTTTT
CDR3: CARGLAGANTGELFF

V: TRBV7-3
D: .
J: TRBJ2-6
size: .
DNA: TGTGCCAGCAGCTTAAATGCCCGACGCGGTAGCGGGGCCAACGTCCTGACTTTC
CDR3: CASSLNARRGSGANVLTF

V: TRBV5-6
D: TRBD2
J: TRBJ2-3
size: .
DNA: TGTGCCAGCAGCGGTAGCGGGAGAACAGATACGCAGTATTTT
CDR3: CASSGSGRTDTQYF

V: TRBV5-4
D: TRBD2
J: TRBJ2-7
size: few
DNA: TGTGCCAGCAGGCAAGATAGCGGGAGCAGGGAGCAGTACTTC
CDR3: CASRQDSGSREQYF

V: TRBV7-2
D: TRBD2
J: TRBJ2-5
size: .
DNA: TGTGCCAGCAGCCGACACGGACTAGCGGGACGGACCCAGTACTTC
CDR3: CASSRHGLAGRTQYF

V: TRBV5-1
D: TRBD2
J: TRBJ2-1
size: .
DNA: TGCGCCAGCAGCTTGGGGGGACTAGCGGGGAACAATGAGCAGTTCTTC
CDR3: CASSLGGLAGNNEQFF

V: TRBV7-2
D: TRBD1
J: TRBJ1-2
size: .
DNA: TGTGCCAGCAGCTCTGGACAGGGGTATGGCTACACCTTC
CDR3: CASSSGQGYGYTF

V: TRBV2
D: TRBD1
J: TRBJ2-3
size: .
DNA: TGTGCCAGCATGTTGGACAGGGGAACAGATACGCAGTATTTT
CDR3: CASMLDRGTDTQYF

V: TRBV13
D: .
J: TRBJ2-5
size: .
DNA: TGTGCCAGCAGCTCACAGGGCTTCAGGGAGACCCAGTACTTC
CDR3: CASSSQGFRETQYF

V: TRBV9
D: .
J: TRBJ2-6
size: .
DNA: TGTGCCAGCAGCGTAGCCGGACAAACTGGGGCCAACGTCCTGACTTTC
CDR3: CASSVAGQTGANVLTF

V: TRBV5-5
D: TRBD2
J: TRBJ2-1
size: once
DNA: TGTGCCAGCAGTCTTAGCGGGCCCAGCTCCTACAATGAGCAGTTCTTC
CDR3: CASSLSGPSSYNEQFF

V: TRBV5-4
D: .
J: TRBJ2-3
size: once
DNA: TGTGCCAGCAGGTCGGACACGGACACAGATACGCAGTATTTT
CDR3: CASRSDTDTDTQYF

V: TRBV7-2
D: TRBD1
J: TRBJ2-7
size: .
DNA: TGTGCCAGCACCCCAGTTCGGACAGGGTTCTACGAGCAGTACTTC
CDR3: CASTPVRTGFYEQYF

V: TRBV21-1
D: .
J: TRBJ2-1
size: .
DNA: TGTGCCAGCCTCCGAGGCGGGAGCAAACCATACAATGAGCAGTTCTTC
CDR3: CASLRGGSKPYNEQFF

V: TRBV30
D: .
J: TRBJ2-7
size: .
DNA: TGTGCCTGGGGAGGCAGGCCCTCCTACGAGCAGTACTTC
CDR3: CAWGGRPSYEQYF

V: TRBV2
D: TRBD1
J: TRBJ2-7
size: .
DNA: TGTGCCAGCAGTCGGGACAGGGTGGGCGAGCAGTACTTC
CDR3: CASSRDRVGEQYF

V: TRBV7-2
D: TRBD1
J: TRBJ1-2
size: .
DNA: TGTGCCAGCAGCTTTGATCGACAGGGTCCTTATGGCTACACCTTC
CDR3: CASSFDRQGPYGYTF

V: TRBV6-5
D: .
J: TRBJ1-2
size: .
DNA: TGTGCCAGCAGCCTCCCTAGGGGGTATGGCTACACCTTC
CDR3: CASSLPRGYGYTF

V: TRBV28
D: .
J: TRBJ1-5
size: .
DNA: TGTGCCAGCACCTCATCCGGAGTGACGGGGAACCAGCATTTT
CDR3: CASTSSGVTGNQHF

V: TRBV7-9
D: TRBD2
J: TRBJ2-1
size: .
DNA: TGTGCCAGCAGCCCGGGGGAGGGTCCTAGCGGGAGAAACAATGAGCAGTTCTTC
CDR3: CASSPGEGPSGRNNEQFF

V: TRBV5-1
D: TRBD2
J: TRBJ2-5
size: .
DNA: TGCGCCAGCAGCTTGGGGGTAGCGGGAGAGGAGACCCAGTACTTC
CDR3: CASSLGVAGEETQYF

V: TRBV25-1
D: TRBD2
J: TRBJ2-7
size: .
DNA: TGTGCCAGCAGTGGGACTAGCGCGAGGATCTACGAGCAGTACTTC
CDR3: CASSGTSARIYEQYF

V: TRBV29-1
D: TRBD1
J: TRBJ1-2
size: .
DNA: TGCAGCGTTGAAGAGAAGACAGGGTTTGGTGGCTACACCTTC
CDR3: CSVEEKTGFGGYTF

V: TRBV19
D: TRBD2
J: TRBJ2-7
size: .
DNA: TGTGCCAGTAGTATATATGCTAGCGGGGCCCCGGCTGAGCAGTACTTC
CDR3: CASSIYASGAPAEQYF

V: TRBV20-1
D: .
J: TRBJ1-1
size: few
DNA: TGCAGTGCTGACAGGAACACTGAAGCTTTCTTT
CDR3: CSADRNTEAFF

V: TRBV2
D: TRBD2
J: TRBJ2-3
size: .
DNA: TGTGCCAGCAGTTCCGGGACTAGCGGCCCTTATACGCAGTATTTT
CDR3: CASSSGTSGPYTQYF

V: TRBV6-5
D: TRBD1
J: TRBJ2-7
size: .
DNA: TGTGCCAGCAGGCCACCGGGACAGGTCTCCTACGAGCAGTACTTC
CDR3: CASRPPGQVSYEQYF

V: TRBV19
D: .
J: TRBJ2-1
size: .
DNA: TGTGCCAGTAAATGGAGGATAAATGAGCAGTTCTTC
CDR3: CASKWRINEQFF

V: TRBV6-5
D: TRBD2
J: TRBJ2-7
size: .
DNA: TGTGCCAGCAAACGGGGACTAGCTCTCGAGCAGTACTTC
CDR3: CASKRGLALEQYF

V: TRBV7-2
D: TRBD1
J: TRBJ1-2
size: .
DNA: TGTGCCAGCAGTTCCGGACAGGGCTATGGCTACACCTTC
CDR3: CASSSGQGYGYTF

V: TRBV27
D: TRBD1
J: TRBJ1-1
size: .
DNA: TGTGCCAGCACCGGGACAGGGGAGGCGGACACTGAAGCTTTCTTT
CDR3: CASTGTGEADTEAFF

V: TRBV4-1
D: .
J: TRBJ2-7
size: once
DNA: TGCGCCAGCAGCCAGCCTTGGAGAGAATCCTACGAGCAGTACTTC
CDR3: CASSQPWRESYEQYF

V: TRBV7-9
D: .
J: TRBJ2-3
size: .
DNA: TGTGCCAGCGGCTACGGGACAGATACGCAGTATTTT
CDR3: CASGYGTDTQYF

V: TRBV4-3
D: TRBD2
J: TRBJ2-6
size: once
DNA: TGCGCCAGCAGCCAAGGCGGGGGCTCTGGGGCCAACGTCCTGACTTTC
CDR3: CASSQGGGSGANVLTF

V: TRBV6-6
D: .
J: TRBJ1-1
size: .
DNA: TGTGCCAGCAGTCGCGGGACCCCCCGCCAGACTGAAGCTTTCTTT
CDR3: CASSRGTPRQTEAFF

V: TRBV9
D: .
J: TRBJ1-1
size: .
DNA: TGTGCCAGCAGCGTAGGCGGGGGCCTGACTGAAGCTTTCTTT
CDR3: CASSVGGGLTEAFF

V: TRBV7-2
D: TRBD2
J: TRBJ2-3
size: .
DNA: TGTGCCAGCAGCTTGGGACTAGCGGGAGGATATAGTGTCACAGATACGCAGTATTTT
CDR3: CASSLGLAGGYSVTDTQYF

V: TRBV2
D: .
J: TRBJ2-1
size: .
DNA: TGTGCCAGCAGTGCGTTGCAAGGACTACAGAAAGGCAATGAGCAGTTCTTC
CDR3: CASSALQGLQKGNEQFF

V: TRBV5-1
D: .
J: TRBJ1-1
size: .
DNA: TGCGCCAGCAGCTTGTGGCAGGGCGGTGGGACTGAAGCTTTCTTT
CDR3: CASSLWQGGGTEAFF

V: TRBV7-9
D: TRBD1
J: TRBJ1-2
size: medium-sized
DNA: TGTGCCAGCAGCTTTGACAGGGGGAGAGGCTACACCTTC
CDR3: CASSFDRGRGYTF